These 21 T cell receptor beta chains came from one sample sequenced in a study of identifying expanded T cells in peripheral blood. Assay used: immunoSEQ multiplex PCR; TCRdb lists only in-frame clones, some missing. The sample yields 80,000 to 95,000 clones, 88% seen once. Input material: blood. These receptors came from a person between 18 and 75 years old in good health.

This chain connects TRBV11-2 to TRBJ2-7; TRBD1 aligns across 8 bases. V lost 3 bases to trimming and J lost 0 bases; unmatched junction nucleotides: 4. The CDR3 contains 15 residues. The germline gives CDR1 SGHAT, CDR2 FQNNGV. In DNA form, the CDR3 reads TGTGCCAGCAGCTTTTTCACAGGGGGCTCCTACGAGCAGTACTTC. Protein product: CASSFFTGGSYEQYF.

This chain joins TRBV7-2 and TRBJ2-2; perhaps TRBD2 as D (6 bases). In germline, CDR1 is SGHTA, CDR2 FQGNSA. CDR3 length equals 15 residues. The V end lost 5 bases, the J end lost 7 bases, and 17 bases lay between the germline ends. The CDR3 protein is CASSQEEGQSGELFF. DNA for the CDR3: TGTGCCAGCAGCCAAGAGGAGGGCCAGAGCGGGGAGCTGTTTTTT.

This chain joins TRBV7-9 and TRBJ1-5; a possible D gene is TRBD1 (5 bases). V gave up 1 base and J gave up 2 bases, with 18 bases separating them. Per the germline V gene, CDR1 is SEHNR and CDR2 is FQNEAQ (reference sequence). The CDR3 covers 18 residues. In DNA, the CDR3 is TGTGCCAGCAGCTTAGATCGTGGCGCGGTACAGGGCAATCAGCCCCAGCATTTT. Protein product: CASSLDRGAVQGNQPQHF. Full variable domain (rest looked up from reference TRBV7-9 and TRBJ1-5): DTGVSQNPRHKITKRGQNVTFRCDPISEHNRLYWYRQTLGQGPEFLTYFQNEAQLEKSRLLSDRFSAERPKGSFSTLEIQRTEQGDSAMYLCASSLDRGAVQGNQPQHFGDGTRLSIL.

The rearrangement joins TRBV5-4 to TRBJ2-7, with D perhaps TRBD1 or TRBD2 (5 bases each). This CDR3 contains 15 residues. V was cut by 3 bases and J by 0 bases, with 13 bases left in between. Per germline, CDR1 SGHNT and CDR2 YYREEE (reference sequence). The CDR3 DNA sequence: TGTGCCAGCAGCTCAACGGGACGGAGCTCCTACGAGCAGTACTTC. Translated, it gives CASSSTGRSSYEQYF.

The chain joins TRBV11-2 to TRBJ2-2, with 10 bases matching TRBD2. Germline V gives CDR1 SGHAT, CDR2 FQNNGV. The CDR3 contains 16 residues. V lost 6 bases, J lost 4 bases, and 8 bases stayed unmatched. CDR3 sequence: CASSASGRAGTGELFF. The CDR3 region has the DNA TGTGCCAGCAGTGCAAGCGGGAGGGCTGGCACCGGGGAGCTGTTTTTT.

This chain connects TRBV7-3 to TRBJ2-7; no definite D call. Germline CDR1 reads SGHTA; CDR2 reads FQGTGA. The CDR3 runs 13 residues. The ends were cut back, 1 base at V and 5 bases at J, with 9 bases in the middle. The CDR3 sequence: CASSLRLDNEQYF. The CDR3 DNA reads TGTGCCAGCAGCTTAAGGCTAGACAACGAGCAGTACTTC.

This chain joins TRBV4-1 and TRBJ1-6; 7 nucleotides agree with TRBD1. Germline V gene data show CDR1 as MGHRA and CDR2 as YSYEKL. CDR3 length: 16 amino acids. Trimming at V came to 4 bases and at J to 5 bases, leaving 8 bases not matched to a gene. CDR3 region: CASSRSGGQNNSPLHF. The CDR3 DNA reads TGCGCCAGCAGCCGATCGGGGGGACAGAATAATTCACCCCTCCACTTT.

The rearrangement joins TRBV28 to TRBJ1-4, with 8 bases lining up with TRBD1. The CDR3 length is 15 residues. V was clipped by 2 bases and J by 7 bases; unmatched bases: 6. In germline, CDR1 is MDHEN, CDR2 SYDVKM. CDR3 amino acids: CASSLPRTGTEKLFF. Here the CDR3 DNA reads TGTGCCAGCAGTTTACCCCGGACAGGGACTGAAAAACTGTTTTTT.

The chain couples TRBV7-9 to TRBJ1-3; no clear D. Germline V gene lookup returns CDR1 SEHNR and CDR2 FQNEAQ (reference sequence). The CDR3 has 12 residues. With 10 bases removed from V and 0 bases from J, the gap between germline ends came to 7 bases. The DNA for the CDR3 is TGTGCCATCGAGGGCTCTGGAAACACCATATATTTT. Its protein is CAIEGSGNTIYF.

This clone has a single count. This chain's CDR3 is CASSMLGAAQPQHF. CDR3 DNA: TGTGCCAGTAGTATGCTGGGGGCTGCCCAGCCCCAGCATTTT. The chain links TRBV19 to TRBJ1-5, with D possibly being TRBD1 (6 bases). Germline CDR1 and CDR2: LNHDA and SQIVND (reference sequence). The CDR3 length is 14 residues. The ends were cut back, 3 bases at V and 7 bases at J, with 13 bases in the middle.

The V and J genes are TRBV28 and TRBJ2-7; D possibly matches TRBD1 or TRBD2 (6 bases each). Germline V lookup: CDR1 MDHEN, CDR2 SYDVKM. Trimming took off 3 bases at V and 3 bases at J, with 12 bases between the two ends. CDR3 length: 14 residues. CDR3 loop: CASSLGGRVYEQYF. Written as DNA, the CDR3 is TGTGCCAGCAGTTTGGGGGGCAGGGTCTACGAGCAGTACTTC.

The CDR3 loop is CASSLGTDADTQYF. In DNA, the CDR3 is TGCGCCAGCAGCTTGGGGACTGATGCGGATACGCAGTATTTT. The V gene is TRBV5-1, the J gene TRBJ2-3; possible D gene TRBD2, 5 bases. Germline V lookup: CDR1 SGHRS, CDR2 YFSETQ. V lost 0 bases to trimming and J lost 6 bases, with 11 bases between them. The CDR3 spans 14 residues.

This chain joins TRBV13 and TRBJ1-1; D gene uncertain. Per germline, CDR1 PRHDT and CDR2 FYEKMQ (reference sequence). Trimming pared 6 bases from V and 6 bases from J, leaving 17 bases between. The CDR3 sequence is 14 residues long. The CDR3 DNA sequence: TGTGCCAGCAGTTCGAGGCTGGGTCTATCTGAAGCTTTCTTT. Amino acid sequence: CASSSRLGLSEAFF.

This clone was seen only once. The chain recombines TRBV6-5 with TRBJ2-2; TRBD1 aligns across 7 bases. Germline values: CDR1 MNHEY, CDR2 SVGAGI. Trimming removed 7 bases from V and 3 bases from J; junction bases left unmatched: 5. The CDR3 totals 14 residues. The CDR3 DNA is TGTGCCAGCAAAAGGGGGCGAGACACCGGGGAGCTGTTTTTT. This codes for CASKRGRDTGELFF.

This rearrangement joins TRBV5-4 to TRBJ1-1, with 7 bases lining up with TRBD1. The CDR3 covers 15 residues. With V trimmed by 0 bases and J by 3 bases, 5 bases remained unmatched. Germline V gives CDR1 SGHNT, CDR2 YYREEE (reference sequence). The CDR3 region is CASSLGRGRDTEAFF. The CDR3 nucleotides are TGTGCCAGCAGCTTGGGTAGGGGGCGGGACACTGAAGCTTTCTTT. Full variable domain (remainder filled in from reference TRBV5-4 and TRBJ1-1): ETGVTQSPTHLIKTRGQQVTLRCSSQSGHNTVSWYQQALGQGPQFIFQYYREEENGRGNFPPRFSGLQFPNYSSELNVNALELDDSALYLCASSLGRGRDTEAFFGQGTRLTVV.

The table lists this clone with a count of one. The V gene is TRBV7-9, the J gene TRBJ1-2; no reliable D call. The germline CDR1 and CDR2 sequences are SEHNR and FQNEAQ (reference sequence). The CDR3 sequence is 15 residues long. The V end was cut by 1 base, the J end by 2 bases, with 11 bases between. The DNA for the CDR3 is TGTGCCAGCAGCTTAGTGGGCGATTCGAACTATGGCTACACCTTC. Protein: CASSLVGDSNYGYTF.

The chain recombines TRBV9 with TRBJ1-3; D gene unclear. The V and J ends lost 0 bases and 0 bases respectively, with 7 bases between them. The CDR3 is 15 residues long. Germline-derived CDR1 and CDR2 are SGDLS and YYNGEE. CDR3 region: CASSVGRSSGNTIYF. The CDR3, as DNA: TGTGCCAGCAGCGTAGGACGGAGCTCTGGAAACACCATATATTTT.

The genes are TRBV25-1 and TRBJ2-2; 7 bases line up with TRBD2. The V segment lost 3 bases and the J segment 5 bases; nucleotides outside the gene matches: 6. CDR3 length equals 15 residues. Germline V CDR1 and CDR2: MGHDK, SYGVNS. CDR3: CASSDAGAGTGELFF. In nucleotides, the CDR3 is TGTGCCAGCAGTGATGCGGGAGCGGGGACCGGGGAGCTGTTTTTT. Supplemented by reference TRBV25-1 and TRBJ2-2, the full variable domain reads EADIYQTPRYLVIGTGKKITLECSQTMGHDKMYWYQQDPGMELHLIHYSYGVNSTEKGDLSSESTVSRIRTEHFPLTLESARPSHTSQYLCASSDAGAGTGELFFGEGSRLTVL.

The V call is TRBV5-1, the J call TRBJ2-5, with 10 positions matching TRBD1. This CDR3 comprises 15 residues. Germline CDR1 SGHRS, CDR2 YFSETQ. Losses at the gene ends were 7 bases for V and 5 bases for J; bases not matched to a gene: 11. CDR3: CASALGTGVRETQYF. DNA of the CDR3: TGCGCCAGCGCCTTGGGGACAGGGGTAAGGGAGACCCAGTACTTC.

This clone appeared a single time. V and J are TRBV7-2 and TRBJ2-7, with 9 bases fitting TRBD2. This CDR3 region has 13 residues. Germline V gives CDR1 SGHTA, CDR2 FQGNSA. V dropped 1 base and J dropped 6; count of bases not matched to a gene: 1. The CDR3, as DNA: TGTGCCAGCAGCTTAGTTAGCGGGAGCGAGCAGTACTTC. It codes for CASSLVSGSEQYF.

The chain carries TRBV30 and TRBJ2-7; 9 bases fit TRBD1. Germline CDR1 and CDR2: GTSNPN and SVGIG (reference sequence). Losses at the gene ends were 0 bases for V and 4 bases for J; bases not matched to a gene: 10. CDR3 size: 16 residues. CDR3 sequence reads: CAWSVIRDREMYEQYF. In DNA form, the CDR3 reads TGTGCCTGGAGTGTTATCCGGGACAGGGAAATGTACGAGCAGTACTTC.